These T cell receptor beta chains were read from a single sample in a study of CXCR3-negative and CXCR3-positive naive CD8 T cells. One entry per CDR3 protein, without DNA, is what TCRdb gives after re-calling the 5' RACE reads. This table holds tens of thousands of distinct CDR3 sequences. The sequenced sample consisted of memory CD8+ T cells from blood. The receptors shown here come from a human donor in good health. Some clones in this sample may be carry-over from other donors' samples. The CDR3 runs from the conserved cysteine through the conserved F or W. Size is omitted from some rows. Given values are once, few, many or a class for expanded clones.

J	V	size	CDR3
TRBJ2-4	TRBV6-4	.	CASSDDHIQYF
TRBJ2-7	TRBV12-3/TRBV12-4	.	CASSLRGGGAEQYF
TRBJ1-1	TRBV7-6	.	CASSPGTVNTEAFF
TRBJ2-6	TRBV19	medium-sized	CASSIDRRGGRANVLTF
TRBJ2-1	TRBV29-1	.	CSVRTVGFEQFF
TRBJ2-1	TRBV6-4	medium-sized	CASSDSAGGNEQFF
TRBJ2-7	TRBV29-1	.	CSVEKENGYSYEQYF
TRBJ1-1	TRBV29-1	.	CSVYGQGYAEAFF
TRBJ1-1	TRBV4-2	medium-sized	CASSQRGDTAFF
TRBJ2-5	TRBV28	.	CASSSDRGRETQYF
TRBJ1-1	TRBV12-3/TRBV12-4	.	CASSLIGTEAFF
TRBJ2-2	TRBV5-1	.	CASMRGSYLTGELFF
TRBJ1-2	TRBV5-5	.	CASSGGQDLPANYGYTF
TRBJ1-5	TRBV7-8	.	CASSLLGGPQELPQHF
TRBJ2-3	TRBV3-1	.	CASSQGAGEADTQYF
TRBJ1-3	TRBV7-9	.	CASSPSGNTIYF
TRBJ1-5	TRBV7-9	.	CASSSDREANQPQHF